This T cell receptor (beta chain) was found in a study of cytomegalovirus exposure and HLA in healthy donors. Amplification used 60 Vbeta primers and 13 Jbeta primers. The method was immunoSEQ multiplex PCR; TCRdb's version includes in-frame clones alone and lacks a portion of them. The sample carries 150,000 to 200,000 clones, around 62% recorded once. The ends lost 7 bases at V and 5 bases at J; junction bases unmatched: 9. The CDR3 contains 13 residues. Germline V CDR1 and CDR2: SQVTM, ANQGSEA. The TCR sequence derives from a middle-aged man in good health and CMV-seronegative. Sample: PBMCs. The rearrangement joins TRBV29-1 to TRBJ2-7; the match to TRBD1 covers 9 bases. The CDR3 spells CSAATGGGHEQYF. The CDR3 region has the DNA TGCAGCGCCGCGACAGGGGGAGGCCACGAGCAGTACTTC.